This T cell receptor (beta chain) was identified during a study of T cell changes during pregnancy in multiple sclerosis. The table came from immunoSEQ multiplex PCR; TCRdb's copy has only in-frame clones and leaves some out. The table includes 40,000 to 50,000 clones, about 85% detected once. This CDR3 contains 13 residues. CDR1 and CDR2 (germline): LNHDA, SQIVND (reference sequence). V gave up 5 bases and J gave up 4 bases, with 11 bases separating them. This receptor was obtained from a female donor with multiple sclerosis, enrolled in a pregnancy study. This chain connects TRBV19 to TRBJ1-1; D is ambiguous. The sample was CD4+ T cells from peripheral blood mononuclear cells, taken before pregnancy. The CDR3 sequence is CASSALAGTEAFF. CDR3 nucleotides: TGTGCCAGTAGTGCCCTCGCCGGCACTGAAGCTTTCTTT.